The 12 T cell receptor beta chains listed next were all sequenced from one sample in a study of shared clonotypes between healthy human individuals. Some clones are missing from TCRdb's copy, which holds only in-frame ones; the method was immunoSEQ multiplex PCR. The sample holds about 300,000 clones, approximately 74% seen once. The specimen was memory CD4+ T cells sorted from blood. Described subset: CD45RA-negative fraction. These receptors were collected from a man aged 30 to 39 in good health.

This clone was detected a few times. This chain connects TRBV2 to TRBJ1-4; D not certain. V was trimmed by 6 bases and J by 5 bases, leaving 16 bases between them. The germline V gene encodes CDR1 SNHLY and CDR2 FYNNEI. The CDR3 runs 15 residues. CDR3 sequence reads: CASRTESTFNEKLFF. CDR3 DNA sequence: TGTGCCAGCAGGACCGAAAGTACATTCAATGAAAAACTGTTTTTT.

The chain employs TRBV5-4 and TRBJ2-2; D ambiguous. The CDR3 loop spans 13 amino acids. Deletions cut 4 bases from V and 8 bases from J, with 12 bases between. Germline lookup yields CDR1 SGHNT and CDR2 YYREEE (reference sequence). CDR3 loop: CASSTYAGGELFF. The CDR3 DNA sequence: TGTGCCAGCAGCACGTACGCTGGGGGGGAGCTGTTTTTT.

V gene TRBV7-2 combines with J gene TRBJ2-1; D is possibly TRBD2 (5 bases). CDR3 length: 16 residues. CDR1 is SGHTA, CDR2 FQGNSA, per germline. With 4 bases removed from V and 0 bases from J, the gap between germline ends came to 13 bases. The CDR3 spells CASSSSAASSYNEQFF. DNA of the CDR3: TGTGCCAGCAGCTCCTCAGCGGCCAGCTCCTACAATGAGCAGTTCTTC.

The chain is built from TRBV19 and TRBJ1-1; possible D gene TRBD1, 6 bases. V lost 5 bases, J lost 5 bases, and 12 bases lay in between. Germline lookup yields CDR1 LNHDA and CDR2 SQIVND (reference sequence). The CDR3 consists of 13 residues. The CDR3 nucleotides are TGTGCCAGTAGTGGACAGAGAATGACTGAAGCTTTCTTT. Its translation is CASSGQRMTEAFF.

This clone was counted a few times. V is TRBV2 and J is TRBJ1-1, with 9 bases matching TRBD1. V dropped 4 bases and J dropped 6; count of bases not matched to a gene: 12. The CDR3 covers 16 residues. The germline V gene has CDR1 SNHLY and CDR2 FYNNEI. CDR3 residues: CASSGLYTGQGPEAFF. The CDR3 region has the DNA TGTGCCAGCAGTGGCTTATATACAGGACAGGGGCCTGAAGCTTTCTTT.

The chain carries TRBV18 and TRBJ2-1; D remains unclear. CDR1 is KGHSH and CDR2 is LQKENI in the germline V gene. This CDR3 is 13 amino acids long. Trimming removed 5 bases from V and 8 bases from J, with 13 bases in between. CDR3 loop: CASSVNPVDEQFF. For the CDR3, the DNA is TGTGCCAGCTCAGTTAATCCAGTGGATGAGCAGTTCTTC.

The chain uses TRBV27 and TRBJ1-5; D is possibly TRBD1 (6 bases). The CDR3 is 16 residues long. CDR1 is MNHEY and CDR2 is SMNVEV in the germline V gene (reference sequence). V shed 6 bases and J shed 1 base, with 16 bases lying between them. In nucleotides, the CDR3 is TGTGCCAGCAGCCGTCTGGGGGCTGGAAGCAATCAGCCCCAGCATTTT. It encodes CASSRLGAGSNQPQHF.

Regarding this clone: The junction does not match germline at one end; this may be a read error. The rearrangement links TRBV29-1 to TRBJ1-1; 8 bases align to TRBD1. The germline V gene encodes CDR1 SQVTM and CDR2 ANQGSEA. This CDR3 comprises 14 residues. CDR3 in amino acids: CSVQDGTGPTEAFF. The CDR3 region has the DNA TGCAGCGTTCAAGACGGGACAGGACCAACTGAAGCTTTCTTT.

This clone was seen just once. The chain couples TRBV30 to TRBJ2-7, with 11 bases identical to TRBD1. The CDR3 runs 15 residues. Trimming removed 1 base from V and 0 bases from J; junction bases left unmatched: 2. CDR1 and CDR2 from the germline V gene are GTSNPN and SVGIG (reference sequence). This chain's CDR3 is CAWSGDRGGSYEQYF. The CDR3 bases are TGTGCCTGGAGTGGGGACAGGGGGGGCTCCTACGAGCAGTACTTC.

As to this clone: This sample includes further DNA sequences coding for the same CDR3. CDR3 DNA: TGTGCCAGCAGCTTAGTCGGGACTAGCGGTAGCACAGATACGCAGTATTTT. It translates to CASSLVGTSGSTDTQYF. The rearrangement links TRBV7-2 to TRBJ2-3; 11 bases fit TRBD2. The CDR3 runs 17 residues. Germline CDR1 SGHTA, CDR2 FQGNSA. V shed 1 base, J shed 0 bases, and the junction held 3 bases outside the gene matches.

The chain employs TRBV7-2 and TRBJ2-7, with 10 positions matching TRBD1. The ends lost 5 bases at V and 7 bases at J; junction bases unmatched: 8. Germline CDR1 and CDR2: SGHTA and FQGNSA. CDR3 length equals 14 residues. CDR3 nucleotide sequence: TGTGCCAGCAGCCCTAAGACAGGGGGCGCAGAGCAGTACTTC. It is translated as CASSPKTGGAEQYF.

The gene calls are TRBV10-3 and TRBJ2-7, with 7 bases matching TRBD1. The V and J ends lost 6 bases and 1 base, in that order; junction bases with no gene match: 9. CDR3 length equals 15 residues. CDR1 is ENHRY, CDR2 SYGVKD, per germline. The CDR3 DNA sequence: TGTGCCATCAGCACGGGACAGAAAACTTCCTACGAGCAGTACTTC. Translation: CAISTGQKTSYEQYF.